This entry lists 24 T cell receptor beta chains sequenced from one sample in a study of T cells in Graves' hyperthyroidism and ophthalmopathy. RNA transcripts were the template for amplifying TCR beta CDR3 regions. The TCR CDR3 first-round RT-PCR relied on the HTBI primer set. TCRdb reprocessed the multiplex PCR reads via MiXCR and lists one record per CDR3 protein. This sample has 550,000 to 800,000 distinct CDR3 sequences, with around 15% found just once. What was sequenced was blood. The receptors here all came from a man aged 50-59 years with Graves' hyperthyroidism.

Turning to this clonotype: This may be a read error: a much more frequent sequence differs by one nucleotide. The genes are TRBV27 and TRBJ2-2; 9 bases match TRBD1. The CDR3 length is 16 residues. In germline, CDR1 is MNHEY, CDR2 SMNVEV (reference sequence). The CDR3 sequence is CDSSSPGQGYTGELFF. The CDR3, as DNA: TGTGACAGCAGTTCCCCGGGACAGGGATACACCGGGGAGCTGTTTTTT.

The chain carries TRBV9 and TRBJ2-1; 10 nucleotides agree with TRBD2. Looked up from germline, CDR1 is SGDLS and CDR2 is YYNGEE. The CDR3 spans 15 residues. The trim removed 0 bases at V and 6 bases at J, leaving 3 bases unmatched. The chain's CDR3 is CASSVVSGRGNEQFF. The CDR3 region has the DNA TGTGCCAGCAGCGTAGTCAGCGGGAGGGGCAATGAGCAGTTCTTC.

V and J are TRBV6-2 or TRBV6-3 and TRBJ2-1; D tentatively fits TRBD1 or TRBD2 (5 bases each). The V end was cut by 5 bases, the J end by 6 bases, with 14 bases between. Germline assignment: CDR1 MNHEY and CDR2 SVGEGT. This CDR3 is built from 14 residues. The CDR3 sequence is CASSGERDRNEQFF. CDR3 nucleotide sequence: TGTGCCAGCAGTGGGGAACGGGACCGCAATGAGCAGTTCTTC.

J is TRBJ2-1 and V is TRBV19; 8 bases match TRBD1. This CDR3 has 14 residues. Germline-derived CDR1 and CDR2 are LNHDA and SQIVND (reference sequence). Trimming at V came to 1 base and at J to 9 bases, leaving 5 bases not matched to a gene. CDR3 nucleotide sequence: TGTGCCAGTAGTATAGGGACAGGGTCCGGTGAGCAGTTCTTC. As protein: CASSIGTGSGEQFF.

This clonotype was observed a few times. CDR3 loop: CASSLHRDNIYNEQFF. CDR3 sequence (DNA): TGTGCCAGCAGCCTTCACAGGGACAATATCTACAATGAGCAGTTCTTC. The chain uses TRBV14 and TRBJ2-1, with D tentatively TRBD1 (6 bases). The CDR3 extends over 16 amino acids. Trimming removed 4 bases from V and 3 bases from J, with 16 bases in between. The germline V gene has CDR1 SGHDN and CDR2 FVKESK.

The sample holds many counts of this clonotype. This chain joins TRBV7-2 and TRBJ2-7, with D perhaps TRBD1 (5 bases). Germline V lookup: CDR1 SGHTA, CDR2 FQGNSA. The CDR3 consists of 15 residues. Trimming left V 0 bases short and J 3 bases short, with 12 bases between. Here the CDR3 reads CASSLAPRANYEQYF. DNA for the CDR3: TGTGCCAGCAGCTTAGCCCCCAGGGCAAACTACGAGCAGTACTTC.

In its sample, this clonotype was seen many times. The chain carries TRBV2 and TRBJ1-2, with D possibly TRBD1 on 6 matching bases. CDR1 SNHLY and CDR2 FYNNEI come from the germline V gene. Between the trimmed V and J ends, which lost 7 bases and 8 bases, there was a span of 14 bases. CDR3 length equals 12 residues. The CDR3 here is CASKDRFEGYTF. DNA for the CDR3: TGTGCCAGCAAAGACAGGTTTGAGGGCTACACCTTC.

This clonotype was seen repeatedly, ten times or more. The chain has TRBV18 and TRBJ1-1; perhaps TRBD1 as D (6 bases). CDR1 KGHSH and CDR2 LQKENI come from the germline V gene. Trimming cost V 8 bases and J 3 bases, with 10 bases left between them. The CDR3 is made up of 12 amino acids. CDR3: CASTYRDTEAFF. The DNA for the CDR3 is TGTGCCAGCACGTACAGGGACACTGAAGCTTTCTTT.

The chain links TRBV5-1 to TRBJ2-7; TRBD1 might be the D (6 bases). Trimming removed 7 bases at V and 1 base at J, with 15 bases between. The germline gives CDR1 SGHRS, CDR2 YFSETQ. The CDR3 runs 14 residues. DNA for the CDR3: TGCGCCAGCCGGTGGGCAGGGGAGTCCTACGAGCAGTACTTC. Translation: CASRWAGESYEQYF.

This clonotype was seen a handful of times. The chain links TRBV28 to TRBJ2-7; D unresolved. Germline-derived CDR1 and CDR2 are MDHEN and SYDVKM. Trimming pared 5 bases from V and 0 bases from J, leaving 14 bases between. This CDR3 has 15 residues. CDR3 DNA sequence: TGTGCCAGCAGTCCGACGGACCGGAGCTCCTACGAGCAGTACTTC. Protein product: CASSPTDRSSYEQYF.

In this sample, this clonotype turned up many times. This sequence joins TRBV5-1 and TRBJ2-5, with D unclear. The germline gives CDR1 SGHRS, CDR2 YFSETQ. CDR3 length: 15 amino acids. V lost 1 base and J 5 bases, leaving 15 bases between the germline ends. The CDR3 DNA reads TGCGCCAGCAGCTTGAATCTGGCCGAACGGGAGACCCAGTACTTC. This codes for CASSLNLAERETQYF.

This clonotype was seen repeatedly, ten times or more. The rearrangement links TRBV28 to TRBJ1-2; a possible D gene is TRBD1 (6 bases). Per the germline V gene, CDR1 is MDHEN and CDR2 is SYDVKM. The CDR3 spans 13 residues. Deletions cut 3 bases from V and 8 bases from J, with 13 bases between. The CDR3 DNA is TGTGCCAGCAGTTTCGCGGGGGCGGGAGGCTACACCTTC. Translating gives CASSFAGAGGYTF.

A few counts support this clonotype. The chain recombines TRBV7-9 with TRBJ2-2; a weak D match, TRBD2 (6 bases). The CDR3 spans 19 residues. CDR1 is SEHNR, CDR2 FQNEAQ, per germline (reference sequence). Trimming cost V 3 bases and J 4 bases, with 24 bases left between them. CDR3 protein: CASSFPYTAGTGGTGELFF. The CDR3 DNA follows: TGTGCCAGCAGCTTCCCTTATACTGCCGGGACTGGAGGCACCGGGGAGCTGTTTTTT.

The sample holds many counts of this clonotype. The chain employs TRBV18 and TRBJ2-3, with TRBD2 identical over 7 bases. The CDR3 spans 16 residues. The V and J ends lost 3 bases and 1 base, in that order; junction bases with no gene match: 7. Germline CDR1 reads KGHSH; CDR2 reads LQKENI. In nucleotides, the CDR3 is TGTGCCAGCTCACCGAAATTTACTAGCGGCACAGATACGCAGTATTTT. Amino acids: CASSPKFTSGTDTQYF.

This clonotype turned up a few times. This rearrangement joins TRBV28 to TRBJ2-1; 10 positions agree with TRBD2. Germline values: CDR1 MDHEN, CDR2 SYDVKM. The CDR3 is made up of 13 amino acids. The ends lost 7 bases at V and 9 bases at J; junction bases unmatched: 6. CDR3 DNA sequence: TGTGCCAGCACCAGGACTAGCGGTCGTGAGCAGTTCTTC. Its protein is CASTRTSGREQFF.

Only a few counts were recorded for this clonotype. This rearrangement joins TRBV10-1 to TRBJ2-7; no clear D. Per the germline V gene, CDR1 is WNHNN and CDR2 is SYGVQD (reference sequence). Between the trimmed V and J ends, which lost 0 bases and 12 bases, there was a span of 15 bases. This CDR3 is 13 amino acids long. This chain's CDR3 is CASSESDPTMRYF. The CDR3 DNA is TGCGCCAGCAGTGAGTCGGACCCGACCATGCGGTACTTC.

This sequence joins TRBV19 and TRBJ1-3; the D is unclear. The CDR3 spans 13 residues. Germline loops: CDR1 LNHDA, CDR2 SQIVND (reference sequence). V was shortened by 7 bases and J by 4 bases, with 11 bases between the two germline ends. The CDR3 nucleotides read TGTGCCAGTAACCCCGGTGGCGGAAACACCATATATTTT. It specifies CASNPGGGNTIYF.

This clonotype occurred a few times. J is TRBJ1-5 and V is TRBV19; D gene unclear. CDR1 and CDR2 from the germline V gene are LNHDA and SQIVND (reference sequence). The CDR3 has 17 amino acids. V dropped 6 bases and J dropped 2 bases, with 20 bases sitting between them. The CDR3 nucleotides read TGTGCCAGTAGGGGAGCAGCCCTTTACGGGGGCAATCAGCCCCAGCATTTT. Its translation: CASRGAALYGGNQPQHF.

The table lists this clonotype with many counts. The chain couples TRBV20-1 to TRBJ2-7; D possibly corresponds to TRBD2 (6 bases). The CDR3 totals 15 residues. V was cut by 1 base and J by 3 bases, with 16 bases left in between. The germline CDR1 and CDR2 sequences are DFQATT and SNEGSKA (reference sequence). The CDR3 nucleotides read TGCAGTGCTAGAGCTGCGGGAACCCCTCTCTACGAGCAGTACTTC. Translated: CSARAAGTPLYEQYF.

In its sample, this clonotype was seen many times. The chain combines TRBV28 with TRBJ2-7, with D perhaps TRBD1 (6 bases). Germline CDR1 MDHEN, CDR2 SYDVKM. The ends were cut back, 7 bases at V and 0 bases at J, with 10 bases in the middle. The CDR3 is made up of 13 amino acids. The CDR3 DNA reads TGTGCCAGCACCCGGGACATCTCCTACGAGCAGTACTTC. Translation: CASTRDISYEQYF.

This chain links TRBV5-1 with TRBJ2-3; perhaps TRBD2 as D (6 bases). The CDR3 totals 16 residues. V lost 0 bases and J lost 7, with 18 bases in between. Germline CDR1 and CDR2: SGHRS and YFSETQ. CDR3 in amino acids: CASSLALTSYEYTQYF. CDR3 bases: TGCGCCAGCAGCTTGGCCCTAACTAGCTACGAGTATACGCAGTATTTT.

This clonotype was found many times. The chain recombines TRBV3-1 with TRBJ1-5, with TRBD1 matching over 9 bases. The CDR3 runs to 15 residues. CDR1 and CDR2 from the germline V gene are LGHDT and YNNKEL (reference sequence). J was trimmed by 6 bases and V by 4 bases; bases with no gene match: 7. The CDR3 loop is CASSPRDREGQPQHF. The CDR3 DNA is TGTGCCAGCAGCCCGAGGGACAGGGAGGGTCAGCCCCAGCATTTT.

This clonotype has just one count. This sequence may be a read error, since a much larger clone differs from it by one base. CDR3 in DNA: TGCAGTGCTGTGTACCGGGACAGGTGCAATGAGCAGTTCTTC. Protein: CSAVYRDRCNEQFF. This chain joins TRBV20-1 and TRBJ2-1; 8 nucleotides line up with TRBD1. The J segment lost 6 bases and the V segment lost 5 bases, leaving 9 bases of the junction unmatched. Per germline, CDR1 DFQATT and CDR2 SNEGSKA (reference sequence). This CDR3 spans 14 amino acids.

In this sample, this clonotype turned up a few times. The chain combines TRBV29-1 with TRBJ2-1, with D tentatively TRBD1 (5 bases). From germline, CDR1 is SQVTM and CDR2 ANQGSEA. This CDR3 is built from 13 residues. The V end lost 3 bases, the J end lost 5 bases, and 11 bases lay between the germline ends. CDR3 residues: CSVDPPGHNEQFF. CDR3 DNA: TGCAGCGTTGATCCCCCAGGGCACAATGAGCAGTTCTTC.